Below are 9 T cell receptor beta chains sequenced from a single sample in a study of shared clonotypes between healthy human individuals (dated by TCRdb to the early 2020s). Library generation was performed with the immunoSEQ multiplex PCR assay. Entries here come from immuneACCESS through TCRdb and include only in-frame sequences with V and J called. Some clones fail to appear in such tables; in the studies checked, an unresolved V gene covers under half of the shortfall, and the cause of the remainder is unknown. Counted in this sample were some 2,500,000 clones; about 90% of them appeared once. The ten largest clones capture 0.37% of the sample. The sample was naive CD4+ T cells from PBMCs. The cell subset or site label, read with the paper, signifies: CD45RA+ positively selected. Source of these receptors: a man younger than 35 in good health. Some clones in this sample may be carry-over from other donors' samples.

The genes are TRBV28 and TRBJ2-7; D gene uncertain. Trimming took 3 bases from V and 6 from J, leaving 9 bases between them. This CDR3 comprises 12 residues. Germline V gene sequence: CDR1 MDHEN, CDR2 SYDVKM. The chain's CDR3 is CASSFYSGEQYF. In nucleotides, the CDR3 is TGTGCCAGCAGTTTTTATTCTGGCGAGCAGTACTTC.

The chain recombines TRBV5-1 with TRBJ2-5; possible D gene TRBD2, 5 bases. With 0 bases removed from V and 4 bases from J, the gap between germline ends came to 13 bases. The CDR3 is 15 residues long. Germline assignment: CDR1 SGHRS and CDR2 YFSETQ. The CDR3 DNA reads as TGCGCCAGCAGCTTGGAAGTGGGAGTCGGAGAGACCCAGTACTTC. It is translated as CASSLEVGVGETQYF.

The genes are TRBV5-1 and TRBJ1-1; D is uncertain. Trimming took off 7 bases at V and 4 bases at J, with 17 bases between the two ends. Looked up from germline, CDR1 is SGHRS and CDR2 is YFSETQ. The CDR3 has 14 amino acids. In nucleotides, the CDR3 is TGCGCCAGCGGACCCGCGGCAGGAGGCACTGAAGCTTTCTTT. Protein sequence: CASGPAAGGTEAFF.

Details on this clone: In the same sample, other DNA sequences code for this CDR3. J is TRBJ2-7 and V is TRBV29-1, with 10 bases lining up with TRBD1. The germline CDR1 and CDR2 sequences are SQVTM and ANQGSEA. The CDR3 is 13 amino acids. The junction had 4 bases not matched to a gene; V was cut back by 6 bases and J by 2 bases. The chain's CDR3 is CSVAGQGTYEQYF. As DNA, the CDR3 is TGCAGCGTGGCGGGACAGGGGACCTACGAGCAGTACTTC.

The chain uses TRBV12-5 and TRBJ2-3; the D is unclear. Germline V gene sequence: CDR1 LGHNT, CDR2 FRNRAP. Trimming took off 0 bases at V and 4 bases at J, with 14 bases between the two ends. This CDR3 is built from 16 residues. CDR3 bases: TGTGCTAGTGGTTTGGTTTTGAAGGGTACAGCAGATACGCAGTATTTT. This codes for CASGLVLKGTADTQYF. Supplemented by reference TRBV12-5 and TRBJ2-3, the full variable domain reads DARVTQTPRHKVTEMGQEVTMRCQPILGHNTVFWYRQTMMQGLELLAYFRNRAPLDDSGMPKDRFSAEMPDATLATLKIQPSEPRDSAVYFCASGLVLKGTADTQYFGPGTRLTVL.

The chain recombines TRBV2 with TRBJ2-3; 10 bases match TRBD2. This CDR3 is built from 13 residues. The J segment lost 8 bases and the V segment lost 7 bases, leaving 6 bases of the junction unmatched. Germline assignment: CDR1 SNHLY and CDR2 FYNNEI. CDR3 DNA sequence: TGTGCCAGCAAGAACGAGCGGGAGGGTACGCAGTATTTT. Translated, it gives CASKNEREGTQYF.

J is TRBJ2-7 and V is TRBV7-3; TRBD1 matches at 9 bases. J gave up 5 bases and V 5 bases, and 13 bases lay outside the gene matches. The CDR3 runs 16 residues. Germline lookup yields CDR1 SGHTA and CDR2 FQGTGA. The CDR3 reads CASSQGSGTGLNEQYF. The CDR3 nucleotides are TGTGCCAGCAGCCAAGGAAGTGGGACAGGGCTGAACGAGCAGTACTTC.

This chain links TRBV28 with TRBJ2-7, with 11 positions matching TRBD2. Germline V gives CDR1 MDHEN, CDR2 SYDVKM. This CDR3 is 15 amino acids long. V lost 6 bases and J lost 4; bases outside the gene matches: 8. CDR3 protein: CASSPGTSGIYEQYF. CDR3 nucleotides: TGTGCCAGCAGCCCCGGGACTAGCGGTATATACGAGCAGTACTTC.

V gene TRBV7-3 combines with J gene TRBJ2-2; D is unclear. Trimming took off 5 bases at V and 3 bases at J, with 10 bases between the two ends. Germline-derived CDR1 and CDR2 are SGHTA and FQGTGA. CDR3 size: 14 residues. DNA of the CDR3: TGTGCCAGCAGCGCACGGCGGTACACCGGGGAGCTGTTTTTT. The encoded protein is CASSARRYTGELFF.